The 3 T cell receptor beta chains below all came from one sample that was sequenced in a study of T-cell memory formation after mild COVID-19 (dated by TCRdb to about 2021). The library was generated by 5' RACE. The listed sequencing device is Illumina NovaSeq 6000. The raw public reads went through TCRdb reprocessing: fastp at Q25, MiXCR clone calling, in-frame beta chains kept. Entries are consolidated by CDR3 protein sequence, retaining the most common genes and DNA. The sample table records about 540,000 distinct CDR3 sequences; roughly 22% of these occur just once. The ten biggest clones cover approximately 13% of the sample. Sequenced: PBMCs or a T cell subset sorted from them (not recorded which). The receptors shown here come from an adult woman who had mild COVID-19 (a few samples of this study predate the infection). The sample titles of this study are shuffled in the database, so cell type and time point are left out; the donor was told from shared clones.

This clonotype was detected only a few times. At one end the junction does not follow the germline gene, possibly because of a read error. The J gene is TRBJ2-7, the V gene TRBV12-3 or TRBV12-4; TRBD1 or TRBD2 may be the D gene (5 bases each). This CDR3 spans 14 amino acids. The CDR3: CASSLLAGSTSSNF. The CDR3 region has the DNA TGTGCCAGCAGTTTATTGGCAGGGAGTACGAGCAGTAACTTC.

The chain combines TRBV6-2 or TRBV6-3 with TRBJ1-1; D uncertain. V gave up 4 bases and J gave up 0 bases, with 6 bases separating them. The CDR3 is 13 residues long. Germline CDR1 and CDR2: MNHEY and SVGEGT. CDR3 in DNA: TGTGCCAGCAGTTTCTTTATGAACACTGAAGCTTTCTTT. Amino acids: CASSFFMNTEAFF.

This clonotype occurred a few times. V usage is TRBV12-3 or TRBV12-4 and J usage is TRBJ2-1; no reliable D call. The CDR3 loop spans 13 amino acids. V dropped 6 bases and J dropped 7 bases, with 13 bases sitting between them. The CDR3 coding sequence is TGTGCCAGCAGGCCTCCGACGTCGAATGAGCAGTTCTTC. Translating gives CASRPPTSNEQFF.